This entry lists 2 T cell receptor beta chains sequenced from one sample in a study of prognosis after radiotherapy for stage I lung cancer. Amplification of TCR beta CDR3 from genomic DNA used two-round multiplex PCR. Initially, in first-round PCR, primers specific to each TRBV and TRBJ gene were used. TCRdb used MiXCR to reprocess the multiplex PCR reads, holding one entry per CDR3 protein. Of around 16,000 distinct CDR3 sequences in the sample, 43% were seen once. Sequencing was performed on PBMCs, taken before or after stereotactic body radiation therapy (not recorded which). These TCRs come from a donor at least 50 years old with non-small cell lung cancer.

This clonotype was counted at least ten times. The chain has TRBV7-9 and TRBJ2-1; tentatively, D is TRBD2 (6 bases). This CDR3 comprises 14 residues. V was clipped by 5 bases and J by 6 bases, with 14 bases between them. Germline V gives CDR1 SEHNR, CDR2 FQNEAQ (reference sequence). Here the CDR3 DNA reads TGTGCCAGCAGCCGGGGGTCGGGGAGCAATGAGCAGTTCTTC. This gives the protein CASSRGSGSNEQFF.

This clonotype has ten or more counts. V is TRBV2 and J is TRBJ1-4, with D perhaps matching TRBD1 (5 bases). The CDR3 contains 13 residues. Germline CDR1 is SNHLY and CDR2 is FYNNEI. The V and J ends lost 2 bases and 7 bases respectively, with 8 bases between them. The CDR3 protein is CASSERGAEKLFF. DNA for the CDR3: TGTGCCAGCAGTGAACGAGGGGCTGAAAAACTGTTTTTT.